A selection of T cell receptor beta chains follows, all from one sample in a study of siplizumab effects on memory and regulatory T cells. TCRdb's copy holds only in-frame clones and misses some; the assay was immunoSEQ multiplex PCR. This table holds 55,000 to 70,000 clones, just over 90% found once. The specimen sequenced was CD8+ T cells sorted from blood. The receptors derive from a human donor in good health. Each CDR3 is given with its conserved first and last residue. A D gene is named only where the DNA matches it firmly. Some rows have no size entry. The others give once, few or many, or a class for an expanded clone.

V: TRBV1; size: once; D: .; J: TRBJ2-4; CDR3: CTSSQYFSLTAISTKNIQYF; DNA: TGCACCAGCAGCCAGTACTTCTCCCTAACCGCGATCAGTACTAAAAACATTCAGTACTTC
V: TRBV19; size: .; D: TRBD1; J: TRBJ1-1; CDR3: CASSYGTGLNTEAFF; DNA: TGTGCCAGTAGCTATGGGACAGGGTTGAACACTGAAGCTTTCTTT
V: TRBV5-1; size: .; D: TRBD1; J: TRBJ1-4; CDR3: CASSSGDRSTNEKLFF; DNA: TGCGCCAGCAGCTCGGGGGACAGATCAACTAATGAAAAACTGTTTTTT
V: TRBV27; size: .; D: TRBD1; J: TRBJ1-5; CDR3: CASSYTGVNQPQHF; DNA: TGTGCCAGCAGTTATACAGGGGTCAATCAGCCCCAGCATTTT
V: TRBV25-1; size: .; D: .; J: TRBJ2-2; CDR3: CASSGTGELFF; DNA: TGTGCCAGCAGTGGGACCGGGGAGCTGTTTTTT
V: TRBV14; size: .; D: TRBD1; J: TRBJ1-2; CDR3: CASSQAVQGSYTF; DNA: TGTGCCAGCAGCCAAGCTGTACAGGGGAGCTACACCTTC
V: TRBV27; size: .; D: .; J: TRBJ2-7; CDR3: CASSLGSEYEQYF; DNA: TGTGCCAGCAGTTTAGGGAGTGAATACGAGCAGTACTTC
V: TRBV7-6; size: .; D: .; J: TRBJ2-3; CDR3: CASSLDRGTDTQYF; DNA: TGTGCCAGCAGCCTCGACCGGGGCACAGATACGCAGTATTTT
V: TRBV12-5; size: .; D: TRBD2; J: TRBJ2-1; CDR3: CASGLVVAGDFYNEQFF; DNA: TGTGCTAGTGGTTTGGTCGTAGCGGGAGACTTTTACAATGAGCAGTTCTTC
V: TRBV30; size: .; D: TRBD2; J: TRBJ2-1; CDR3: CAWSHSGRGYNEQFF; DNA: TGTGCCTGGTCTCATAGCGGGAGGGGATACAATGAGCAGTTCTTC
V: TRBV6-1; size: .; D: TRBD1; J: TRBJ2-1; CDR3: CASSEGGRGRWNEQFF; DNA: TGTGCCAGCAGTGAAGGGGGTAGGGGGCGCTGGAATGAGCAGTTCTTC
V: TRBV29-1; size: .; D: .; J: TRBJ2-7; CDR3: CSVEGEVYEQYF; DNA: TGCAGCGTTGAAGGGGAAGTCTACGAGCAGTACTTC
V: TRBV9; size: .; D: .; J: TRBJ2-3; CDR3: CASSVAVEEADTQYF; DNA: TGTGCCAGCAGCGTAGCGGTGGAAGAGGCAGATACGCAGTATTTT
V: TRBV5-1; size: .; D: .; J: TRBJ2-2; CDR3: CASSTNQGGTGELFF; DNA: TGCGCCAGCAGCACAAACCAAGGGGGGACCGGGGAGCTGTTTTTT
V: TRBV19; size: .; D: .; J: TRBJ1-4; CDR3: CASSGVDSTNEKLFF; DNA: TGTGCCAGTAGTGGAGTAGATTCAACTAATGAAAAACTGTTTTTT
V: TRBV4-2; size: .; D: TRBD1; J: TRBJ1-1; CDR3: CASSQVGGWTEAFF; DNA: TGTGCCAGCAGCCAGGTAGGGGGCTGGACTGAAGCTTTCTTT
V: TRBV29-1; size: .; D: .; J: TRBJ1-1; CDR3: CSVEANGSEAFF; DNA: TGCAGCGTTGAGGCGAATGGATCTGAAGCTTTCTTT
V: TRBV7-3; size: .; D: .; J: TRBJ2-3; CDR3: CASSLIGTQEGDTQYF; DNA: TGTGCCAGCAGCTTAATTGGGACACAGGAGGGCGATACGCAGTATTTT
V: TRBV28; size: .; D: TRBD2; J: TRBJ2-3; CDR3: CASSLDLGAGVGVDTQYF; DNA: TGTGCCAGCAGTCTCGATCTAGGAGCGGGAGTTGGGGTAGATACGCAGTATTTT
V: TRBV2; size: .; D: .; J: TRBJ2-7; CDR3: CASSAAVIVRPYEQYF; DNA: TGTGCCAGCAGTGCAGCGGTGATAGTCAGACCCTACGAGCAGTACTTC
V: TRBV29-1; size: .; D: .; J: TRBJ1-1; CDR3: CSVEGGPPEAFF; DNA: TGCAGCGTTGAGGGGGGGCCGCCTGAAGCTTTCTTT
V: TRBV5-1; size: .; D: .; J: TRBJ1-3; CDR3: CASSSSGFSGNTIYF; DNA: TGCGCCAGCAGCAGCTCCGGTTTCTCTGGAAACACCATATATTTT
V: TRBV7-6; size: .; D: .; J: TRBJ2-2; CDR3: CASSFRSAGELFF; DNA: TGTGCCAGCAGCTTTCGGTCAGCCGGGGAGCTGTTTTTT
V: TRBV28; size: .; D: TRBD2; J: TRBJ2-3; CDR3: CASSLGTTSTDTQYF; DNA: TGTGCCAGCAGCCTAGGGACTACTAGCACAGATACGCAGTATTTT
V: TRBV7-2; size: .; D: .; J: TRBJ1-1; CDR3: CASSLDIATTEAFF; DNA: TGTGCCAGCAGCTTAGATATAGCTACCACTGAAGCTTTCTTT
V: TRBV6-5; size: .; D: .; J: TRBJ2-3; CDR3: CASSYSGSDTQYF; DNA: TGTGCCAGCAGTTACTCCGGGTCAGATACGCAGTATTTT
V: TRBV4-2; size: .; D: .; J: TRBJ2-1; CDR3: CASSQGRGAPNEQFF; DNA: TGTGCCAGCAGCCAAGGTCGGGGGGCTCCCAATGAGCAGTTCTTC
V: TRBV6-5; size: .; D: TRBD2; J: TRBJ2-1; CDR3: CASSSLANNEQFF; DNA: TGTGCCAGCAGCTCACTAGCGAACAATGAGCAGTTCTTC
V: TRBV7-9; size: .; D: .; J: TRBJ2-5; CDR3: CASLGQETQYF; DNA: TGTGCCAGCCTCGGGCAAGAGACCCAGTACTTC
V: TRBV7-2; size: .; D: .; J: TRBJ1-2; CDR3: CASSPLTLTGFLGYTF; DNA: TGTGCCAGCAGCCCACTTACCTTGACGGGGTTTTTAGGCTACACCTTC
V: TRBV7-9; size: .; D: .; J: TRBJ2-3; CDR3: CAESTDTQYF; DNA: TGTGCCGAAAGCACAGATACGCAGTATTTT
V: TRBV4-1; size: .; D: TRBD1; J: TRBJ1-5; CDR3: CASSQDLVTGGNQPQHF; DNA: TGCGCCAGCAGCCAAGATCTGGTAACAGGGGGCAATCAGCCCCAGCATTTT
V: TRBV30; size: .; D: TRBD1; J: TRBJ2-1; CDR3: CASRDRDRNEQFF; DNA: TGTGCCTCCCGGGACAGGGATCGGAATGAGCAGTTCTTC
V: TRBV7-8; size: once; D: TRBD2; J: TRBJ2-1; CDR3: CASSLGTRTRNEQFF; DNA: TGTGCCAGCAGCCTCGGGACTAGGACGAGGAATGAGCAGTTCTTC
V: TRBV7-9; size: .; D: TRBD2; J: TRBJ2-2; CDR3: CASSFASGSRELFF; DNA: TGTGCCAGCAGCTTCGCTAGCGGGAGTCGGGAGCTGTTTTTT
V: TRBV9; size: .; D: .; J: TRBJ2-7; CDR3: CASSKRPGYDEQYF; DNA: TGTGCCAGCAGCAAAAGACCGGGATACGACGAGCAGTACTTC
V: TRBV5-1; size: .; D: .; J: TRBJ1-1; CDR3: CASSFTAIAGEAFF; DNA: TGCGCCAGCAGCTTTACGGCCATCGCCGGTGAAGCTTTCTTT
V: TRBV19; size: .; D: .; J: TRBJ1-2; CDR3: CASRIRDGYTF; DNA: TGTGCCAGTAGGATTAGGGATGGCTACACCTTC
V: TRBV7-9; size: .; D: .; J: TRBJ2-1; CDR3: CASSFPHSLPGNEQFF; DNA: TGTGCCAGCAGCTTTCCCCACAGTCTCCCCGGGAATGAGCAGTTCTTC